This T cell receptor (beta chain) is drawn from a study of T-cell reconstitution after alpha-beta-depleted transplantation in children. It was with unique molecular identifiers that the TCRbeta library was prepared. TCRdb redid the calling of the PCR reads with MiXCR, one entry per CDR3 protein. This table holds over 550,000 distinct CDR3 sequences, 10% to 13% found once. The receptor was isolated from a human donor who donated a stem cell graft to a child with acute myeloid leukemia. The sequencing used PBMCs from the stem cell graft donor, collected from the stem cell graft.

CDR3 in amino acids: CASTSGGIDTGELFF. DNA for the CDR3: TGTGCCAGCACCTCGGGCGGGATTGACACCGGGGAGCTGTTTTTT. The V and J genes are TRBV12-3 or TRBV12-4 and TRBJ2-2, with a tentative D call TRBD2 (6 bases). This CDR3 comprises 15 residues. The V end lost 7 bases, the J end lost 3 bases, and 15 bases lay between the germline ends.